This T cell receptor (beta chain) originates from a study of T cell responses to AZD1222 COVID-19 vaccine. Study observations and caveats: Repertoire sampling happened only post peak T cell response. CD4 TCRs associated with vaccination spanned spike, dominating at 160-218 and 743-854.

V shed 0 bases and J shed 0 bases, with 8 bases lying between them. CDR3 length: 15 amino acids. Germline lookup yields CDR1 LGHNA and CDR2 YNFKEQ. TCRdb keeps only in-frame clones here, not all; method: immunoSEQ multiplex PCR. The sample lists under 150,000 clones; over 85% were seen once. On this clone: Its target is unknown.

This chain links TRBV4-2 with TRBJ1-2; D is unclear. This TCR was sampled from an adult in good health. The material sequenced was peripheral blood, taken on day 0 of AZD1222 vaccination. This CDR3 reads CASSQESVANYGYTF. CDR3 coding DNA: TGTGCCAGCAGCCAAGAGTCAGTAGCTAACTATGGCTACACCTTC.